These T cell receptor beta chains were read from a single sample in a study of tissue T cells after allogeneic stem cell transplantation. This table comes from immunoSEQ multiplex PCR, and its TCRdb copy is limited to in-frame clones, with some not included. The sample holds about 6,300 clones, roughly 70% seen once. Sequenced material: tissue from the stomach, taken at autopsy. The receptor source for this set is a woman aged 18-49 years with breast cancer. CDR3s include the opening cysteine and the closing phenylalanine or tryptophan. The order of the fields is D gene, V gene, J gene, clone size, CDR3 DNA, CDR3 protein. D genes are given only for firm matches. Not every row has a clone size; where given, it reads once, few, many or a size class.

D gene: TRBD2; V gene: TRBV10-3; J gene: TRBJ2-5; clone size: NA; CDR3 DNA: TGTGCCATCAGTGAATCGCGGGAGAGGGCCCAAGAGACCCAGTACTTC; CDR3 protein: CAISESRERAQETQYF
D gene: NA; V gene: TRBV9; J gene: TRBJ2-7; clone size: NA; CDR3 DNA: TGTGCCAGCAGCGTAGGGCCCGAGACCTACGAGCAGTACTTC; CDR3 protein: CASSVGPETYEQYF
D gene: NA; V gene: TRBV19; J gene: TRBJ2-4; clone size: NA; CDR3 DNA: TGTGCCACCAACCGGGACGCTACCAAAAACATTCAGTACTTC; CDR3 protein: CATNRDATKNIQYF
D gene: NA; V gene: TRBV18; J gene: TRBJ2-5; clone size: once; CDR3 DNA: TGTGCCAGCTCACCACGGGCAGTGGCAGAGACCCAGTACTTC; CDR3 protein: CASSPRAVAETQYF
D gene: TRBD1; V gene: TRBV11-1; J gene: TRBJ1-1; clone size: NA; CDR3 DNA: TGTGCCAGCAGCTTGGGCAGGGGGCCCACTGAAGCTTTCTTT; CDR3 protein: CASSLGRGPTEAFF
D gene: NA; V gene: TRBV4-3; J gene: TRBJ2-6; clone size: NA; CDR3 DNA: TGCGCCAGCAGCCAAGCTTTCGGGGCTCATGGGGCCAACGTCCTGACTTTC; CDR3 protein: CASSQAFGAHGANVLTF
D gene: NA; V gene: TRBV18; J gene: TRBJ1-1; clone size: NA; CDR3 DNA: TGTGCCAGCTCACCGGGACACGGCACTGAAGCTTTCTTT; CDR3 protein: CASSPGHGTEAFF
D gene: TRBD2; V gene: TRBV6-5; J gene: TRBJ2-7; clone size: NA; CDR3 DNA: TGTGCCACCCGGACTAGCGGGAGCTACGAGCAGTACTTC; CDR3 protein: CATRTSGSYEQYF
D gene: TRBD1; V gene: TRBV5-1; J gene: TRBJ2-2; clone size: NA; CDR3 DNA: TGCGCCAGCAGCTCGGGACAGGGGGCCGGGGAGCTGTTTTTT; CDR3 protein: CASSSGQGAGELFF
D gene: NA; V gene: TRBV4-3; J gene: TRBJ2-5; clone size: NA; CDR3 DNA: TGCGCCAGCAGCCAAGATTGGGGCGGGGAAGGAGGTGAGACCCAGTACTTC; CDR3 protein: CASSQDWGGEGGETQYF
D gene: NA; V gene: TRBV12-3/TRBV12-4; J gene: TRBJ2-1; clone size: NA; CDR3 DNA: TGTGCCAGCAGTTTAGGGGGGGATGAGGAGCAGTTCTTC; CDR3 protein: CASSLGGDEEQFF
D gene: NA; V gene: TRBV6-1; J gene: TRBJ2-1; clone size: NA; CDR3 DNA: TGTGCCAGCAGTGATGGGTGGGGCGGGGCCTACAATGAGCAGTTCTTC; CDR3 protein: CASSDGWGGAYNEQFF
D gene: TRBD2; V gene: TRBV6-4; J gene: TRBJ2-3; clone size: NA; CDR3 DNA: TGTGCCAGCAGTACTAGCGGAGGCACAGATACGCAGTATTTT; CDR3 protein: CASSTSGGTDTQYF
D gene: NA; V gene: TRBV29-1; J gene: TRBJ2-7; clone size: NA; CDR3 DNA: TGCAGCGCCCGGGACCGAGCCTACGAGCAGTACTTC; CDR3 protein: CSARDRAYEQYF
D gene: NA; V gene: TRBV6-5; J gene: TRBJ2-6; clone size: few; CDR3 DNA: TGTGCCAGCAGGACCGGGGCCAACGTCCTGACTTTC; CDR3 protein: CASRTGANVLTF
D gene: NA; V gene: TRBV6-6; J gene: TRBJ2-5; clone size: NA; CDR3 DNA: TGTGCCAGCAACCCGACAATAGAAGAGACCCAGTACTTC; CDR3 protein: CASNPTIEETQYF
D gene: TRBD2; V gene: TRBV11-1; J gene: TRBJ2-1; clone size: NA; CDR3 DNA: TGTGCCAGCAGCTCACTAGCGGGAGCTTACAATGAGCAGTTCTTC; CDR3 protein: CASSSLAGAYNEQFF
D gene: NA; V gene: TRBV7-2; J gene: TRBJ2-7; clone size: NA; CDR3 DNA: TGTGCCAGCAGCTTATCGGGCGGGGCCGCGCACGAGCAGTACTTC; CDR3 protein: CASSLSGGAAHEQYF
D gene: NA; V gene: TRBV10-3; J gene: TRBJ2-5; clone size: NA; CDR3 DNA: TGTGCCATCAGTTCGGACAGTGGAGAGACCCAGTACTTC; CDR3 protein: CAISSDSGETQYF
D gene: NA; V gene: TRBV4-2; J gene: TRBJ2-7; clone size: large; CDR3 DNA: TGTGCCAGCAGCCAAAGGGGGGCCCACAACGAGCAGTACTTC; CDR3 protein: CASSQRGAHNEQYF
D gene: TRBD2; V gene: TRBV7-7; J gene: TRBJ2-1; clone size: few; CDR3 DNA: TGTGCTAGCAGCCCACAGGGACTAGCGGGGGGGCCAGGGTCCTACAATGAGCAGTTCTTC; CDR3 protein: CASSPQGLAGGPGSYNEQFF
D gene: NA; V gene: TRBV5-6; J gene: TRBJ1-5; clone size: NA; CDR3 DNA: TGTGCCAGCAGCTTTTTACAGGGAGGGAATCAGCCCCAGCATTTT; CDR3 protein: CASSFLQGGNQPQHF
D gene: NA; V gene: TRBV6-2/TRBV6-3; J gene: TRBJ1-1; clone size: NA; CDR3 DNA: TGTGCCAGCAGTTACTCGGATCCGGCTAACACTGAAGCTTTCTTT; CDR3 protein: CASSYSDPANTEAFF
D gene: TRBD2; V gene: TRBV5-6; J gene: TRBJ2-7; clone size: once; CDR3 DNA: TGTGCCAGCAGATGGTTTTCAGCGGGAGGCTACGAGCAGTACTTC; CDR3 protein: CASRWFSAGGYEQYF
D gene: NA; V gene: TRBV4-3; J gene: TRBJ2-4; clone size: NA; CDR3 DNA: TGCGCCAGCAGCCACTCACAGGTCCAAGAGGACATTCAGTACTTC; CDR3 protein: CASSHSQVQEDIQYF
D gene: TRBD1; V gene: TRBV4-2; J gene: TRBJ1-2; clone size: few; CDR3 DNA: TGTGCCAGCAGCCAAGATGCGGGACAGAACTATGGCTACACCTTC; CDR3 protein: CASSQDAGQNYGYTF
D gene: TRBD2; V gene: TRBV12-3/TRBV12-4; J gene: TRBJ2-1; clone size: NA; CDR3 DNA: TGTGCCAGCGGCCGGGGGGATGAGCAGTTCTTC; CDR3 protein: CASGRGDEQFF
D gene: NA; V gene: TRBV7-3; J gene: TRBJ1-2; clone size: NA; CDR3 DNA: TGTGCCAGCAGCCCCGGGCTAGAACGAAATGGCTACACCTTC; CDR3 protein: CASSPGLERNGYTF
D gene: TRBD2; V gene: TRBV19; J gene: TRBJ2-2; clone size: NA; CDR3 DNA: TGTGCCAGTAGTGACAAGGGACTAGAGCTGACCGGGGAGCTGTTTTTT; CDR3 protein: CASSDKGLELTGELFF
D gene: NA; V gene: TRBV6-4; J gene: TRBJ1-1; clone size: NA; CDR3 DNA: TGTGCCAGCAGTGAAGGGGAGAACACTGAAGCTTTCTTT; CDR3 protein: CASSEGENTEAFF
D gene: NA; V gene: TRBV3-1/TRBV3-2; J gene: TRBJ2-7; clone size: few; CDR3 DNA: TGTGCCAGCAGCCACGGGACTTATTACGAGCAGTACTTC; CDR3 protein: CASSHGTYYEQYF
D gene: TRBD1; V gene: TRBV6-1; J gene: TRBJ2-7; clone size: NA; CDR3 DNA: TGTGCCAGCAGTGAATGGGACAGGGGAGTCCTAAACGAGCAGTACTTC; CDR3 protein: CASSEWDRGVLNEQYF
D gene: NA; V gene: TRBV27; J gene: TRBJ1-3; clone size: NA; CDR3 DNA: TGTGCCAGCAGTTTAAGGTCAGAAGGAAACACCATATATTTT; CDR3 protein: CASSLRSEGNTIYF
D gene: NA; V gene: TRBV5-4; J gene: TRBJ1-1; clone size: NA; CDR3 DNA: TGTGCCAGCAGCCCCTCCAGCATGAACACTGAAGCTTTCTTT; CDR3 protein: CASSPSSMNTEAFF
D gene: TRBD1; V gene: TRBV5-8; J gene: TRBJ2-6; clone size: NA; CDR3 DNA: TGTGCCAGCAGCTCCACAGGGGTCGGGGTCCTGACTTTC; CDR3 protein: CASSSTGVGVLTF